This T cell receptor beta chain was identified in a study of blood T cell repertoires in COVID-19 (dated by TCRdb to about 2020). Broadly, across the study: Samples covering the acute and convalescent phases of COVID-19 were provided by collaborators in the United States, Italy and Spain. The material from the prospective study consisted of cDNA or gDNA derived from T cells, B-cell-depleted T cells, or PBMCs. Deeply sampled blood TCRbeta repertoires from subjects exposed to, actively infected with, or recovered from COVID-19 were included in the dataset. The repertoires were made available in a free public database intended to serve as a resource for research on the immune response to SARS-CoV-2. The samples were drawn from the first 160 participants of the ongoing ImmuneRACE study and from over a thousand subjects provided by 6 global collaborators. A de-identified subject ID, COVID-19 status, age in years and sex were almost always included in the sample metadata. HLA class I and class II types, where available, came from metadata supplied by the sample provider rather than from assay-based typing.

The CDR3 contains 15 residues, cysteine and phenylalanine counted. Only the CDR3 DNA is retained, 45 bases long and in frame from the first base. CDR1 is given as SGHRS and CDR2 as YFSETQ, both from the germline V gene. V and J are trimmed by 3 bases and 4 bases, and the gene matches miss 6 bases of the junction. The immunoSEQ Assay, a bias-controlled multiplex PCR, was used to amplify TCRbeta CDR3 regions from genomic DNA. The study's own analysis went as follows. The number of nucleated cells in each sample was estimated from the amplification of reference gene primers within the assay. To quantify the absolute abundance of each unique TCRbeta CDR3 rearrangement, sequence reads were collapsed and filtered. Productive Simpson clonality was computed per sample as the square root of Simpson's diversity index over productive rearrangements. TCRdb holds this immuneACCESS table with in-frame rearrangements only. Some clones are missing; in checked studies, unresolved V genes explain under half, and the rest has no known cause. That table is the source of V, J and clone size, and D and trimming were worked out from the DNA. The sample table records 120,000 to 150,000 clones; approximately 80% of these occur just once. The top ten clonotypes cover 8.8% of the sample.

In the case of this clone: Its antigen is currently not known. No base quality information exists; no much larger clone differs at one position.

Study-level results and caveats: The quantity of clinical and demographic metadata differed by source and by participant and was supplied without curation.

Whole blood was collected in K2EDTA tubes by collaborating institutions according to the institutions' own protocols. For TCRbeta analysis, collaborator samples were shipped as frozen whole blood, as isolated PBMCs, or as DNA extracted from either sample type. The specimen sequenced was peripheral blood. The sequence joins TRBV5-1 to TRBJ1-3; 8 nucleotides in the junction match TRBD1. The origin of this receptor is a woman of 80 years or more in a cohort sampled during active or convalescent COVID-19. The CDR3 reads as follows: CASSSNSGGGNTIYF. The DNA is as follows: TGCGCCAGCAGCTCGAATTCAGGGGGCGGAAACACCATATATTTT.